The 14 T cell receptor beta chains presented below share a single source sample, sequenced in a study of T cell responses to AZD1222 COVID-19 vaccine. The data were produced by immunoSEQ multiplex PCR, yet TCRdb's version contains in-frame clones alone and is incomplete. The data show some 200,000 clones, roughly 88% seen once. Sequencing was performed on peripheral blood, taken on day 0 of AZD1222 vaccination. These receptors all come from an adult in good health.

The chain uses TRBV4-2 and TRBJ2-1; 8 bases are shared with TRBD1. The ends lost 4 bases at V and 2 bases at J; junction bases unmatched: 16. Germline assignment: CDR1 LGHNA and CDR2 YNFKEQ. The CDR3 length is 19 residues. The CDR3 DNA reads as TGTGCCAGCAGCCCCGGGGGTACGGGGAACAGGGGGACCTACAATGAGCAGTTCTTC. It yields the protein CASSPGGTGNRGTYNEQFF.

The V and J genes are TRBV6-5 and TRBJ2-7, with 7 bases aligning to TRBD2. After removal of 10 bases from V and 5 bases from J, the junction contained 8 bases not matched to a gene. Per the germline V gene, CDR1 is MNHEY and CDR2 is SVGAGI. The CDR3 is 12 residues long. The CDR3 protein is CATWGGGDEQYF. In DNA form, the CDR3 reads TGTGCCACCTGGGGGGGAGGCGACGAGCAGTACTTC.

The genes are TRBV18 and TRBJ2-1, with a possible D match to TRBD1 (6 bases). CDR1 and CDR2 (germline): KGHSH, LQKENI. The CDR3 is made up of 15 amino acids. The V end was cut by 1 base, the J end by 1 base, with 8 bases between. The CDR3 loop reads CASSPQQGSYNEQFF. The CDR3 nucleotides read TGTGCCAGCTCACCACAACAGGGTTCCTACAATGAGCAGTTCTTC.

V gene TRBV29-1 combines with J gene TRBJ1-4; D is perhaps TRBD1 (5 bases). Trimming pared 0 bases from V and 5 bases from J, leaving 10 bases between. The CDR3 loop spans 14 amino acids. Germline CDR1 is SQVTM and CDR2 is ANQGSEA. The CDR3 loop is CSVEDGTKNEKLFF. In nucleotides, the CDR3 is TGCAGCGTTGAAGATGGGACGAAAAATGAAAAACTGTTTTTT. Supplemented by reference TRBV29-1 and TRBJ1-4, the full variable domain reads SAVISQKPSRDICQRGTSLTIQCQVDSQVTMMFWYRQQPGQSLTLIATANQGSEATYESGFVIDKFPISRPNLTFSTLTVSNMSPEDSSIYLCSVEDGTKNEKLFFGSGTQLSVL.

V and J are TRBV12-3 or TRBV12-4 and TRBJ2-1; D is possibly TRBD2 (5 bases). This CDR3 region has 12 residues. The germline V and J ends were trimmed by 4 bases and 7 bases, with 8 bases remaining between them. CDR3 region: CASSSGENEQFF. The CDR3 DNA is TGTGCCAGCAGTTCCGGGGAAAATGAGCAGTTCTTC.

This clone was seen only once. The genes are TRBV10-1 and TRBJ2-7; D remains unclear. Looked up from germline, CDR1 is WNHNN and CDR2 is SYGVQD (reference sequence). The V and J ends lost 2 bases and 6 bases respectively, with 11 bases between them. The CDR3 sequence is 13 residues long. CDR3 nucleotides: TGCGCCAGCAGTGAGGTCATAAGGTCCGAGCAGTACTTC. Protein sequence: CASSEVIRSEQYF.

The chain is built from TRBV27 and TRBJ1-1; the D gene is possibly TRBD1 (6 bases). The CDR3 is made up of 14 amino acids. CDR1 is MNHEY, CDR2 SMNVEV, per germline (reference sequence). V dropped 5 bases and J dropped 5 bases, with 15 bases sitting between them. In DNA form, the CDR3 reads TGTGCCAGCAGTGATCAGGGGCGCGGTACTGAAGCTTTCTTT. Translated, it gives CASSDQGRGTEAFF.

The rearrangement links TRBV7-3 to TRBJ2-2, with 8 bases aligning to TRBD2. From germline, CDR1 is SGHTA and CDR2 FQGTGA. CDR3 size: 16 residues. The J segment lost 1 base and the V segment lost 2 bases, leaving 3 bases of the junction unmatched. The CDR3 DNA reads TGTGCCAGCAGCTTACCGGGGGGGCAGAACACCGGGGAGCTGTTTTTT. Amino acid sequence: CASSLPGGQNTGELFF.

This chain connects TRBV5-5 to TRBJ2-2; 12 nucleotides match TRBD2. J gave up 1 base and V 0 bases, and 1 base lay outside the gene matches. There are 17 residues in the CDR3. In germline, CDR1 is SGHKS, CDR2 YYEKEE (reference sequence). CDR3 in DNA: TGTGCCAGCAGCTTGGGGACTAGCGGGGTGAACACCGGGGAGCTGTTTTTT. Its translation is CASSLGTSGVNTGELFF.

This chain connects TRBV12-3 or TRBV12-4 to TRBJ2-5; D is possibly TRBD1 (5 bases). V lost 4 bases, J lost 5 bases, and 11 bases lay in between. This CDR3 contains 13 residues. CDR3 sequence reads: CASSSGNLETQYF. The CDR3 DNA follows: TGTGCCAGCAGTTCAGGGAATCTGGAGACCCAGTACTTC.

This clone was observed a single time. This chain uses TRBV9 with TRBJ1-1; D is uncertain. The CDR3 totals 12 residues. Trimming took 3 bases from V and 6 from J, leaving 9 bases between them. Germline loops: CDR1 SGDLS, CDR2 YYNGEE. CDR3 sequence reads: CASSGPAAEAFF. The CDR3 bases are TGTGCCAGCAGCGGGCCGGCGGCTGAAGCTTTCTTT.

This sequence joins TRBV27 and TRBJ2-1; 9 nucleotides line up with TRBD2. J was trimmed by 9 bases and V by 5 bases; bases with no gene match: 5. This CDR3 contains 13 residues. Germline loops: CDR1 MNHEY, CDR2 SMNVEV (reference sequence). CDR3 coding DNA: TGTGCCAGCAGTCTAGCGGGACTGGGTGAGCAGTTCTTC. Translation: CASSLAGLGEQFF.

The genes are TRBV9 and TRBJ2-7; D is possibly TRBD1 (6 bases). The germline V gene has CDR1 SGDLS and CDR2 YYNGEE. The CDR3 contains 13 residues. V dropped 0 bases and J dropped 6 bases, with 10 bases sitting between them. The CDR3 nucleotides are TGTGCCAGCAGCGTAGGACAGGCCAGCGAGCAGTACTTC. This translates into CASSVGQASEQYF.

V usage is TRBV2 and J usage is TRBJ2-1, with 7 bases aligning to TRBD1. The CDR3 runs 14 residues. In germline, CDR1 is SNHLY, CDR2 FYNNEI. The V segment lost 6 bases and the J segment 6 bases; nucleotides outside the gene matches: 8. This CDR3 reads CASSWGTASNEQFF. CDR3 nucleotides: TGTGCCAGCAGCTGGGGGACAGCGTCCAATGAGCAGTTCTTC.